These 7 T cell receptor beta chains share one sample of origin, sequenced in a study of regulatory T cells in long-lasting Graves disease. Time point meaning: newly diagnosed GD, antithyroid drugs for less than 3 months. The authors made the TCR library using RNA they extracted from PBMCs. The TCR beta library used iRepertoire HTBI primers with Arm-PCR amplification of CDR3. A single record per CDR3 protein comes from TCRdb applying MiXCR to the multiplex PCR reads. This sample has around 400,000 distinct CDR3 sequences, with about a sixth found just once. Material: peripheral blood mononuclear cells (PBMCs), obtained at new diagnosis, from a patient treated with antithyroid drugs. These receptors came from a female donor with Graves disease.

The chain uses TRBV7-9 and TRBJ2-1, with 16 nucleotides matching TRBD2. TRBJ2-5 matches the DNA end more closely, so the J call is doubtful. This CDR3 is 16 amino acids long. From germline, CDR1 is SEHNR and CDR2 FQNEAQ (reference sequence). CDR3 amino acids: CASSGPGTSGRANQYF. CDR3 coding DNA: TGTGCCAGCAGCGGACCTGGGACTAGCGGGAGGGCTAACCAGTACTTC.

The chain recombines TRBV5-1 with TRBJ1-2; tentatively, D is TRBD1 (5 bases). The CDR3 is 14 residues long. Germline-derived CDR1 and CDR2 are SGHRS and YFSETQ. The V end lost 0 bases, the J end lost 9 bases, and 15 bases lay between the germline ends. CDR3 nucleotide sequence: TGCGCCAGCAGCTTGGGCCAGGGAGAGAGTAGCTACACCTTC. Translating it yields CASSLGQGESSYTF.

This clonotype was counted ten times or more. The J gene is TRBJ1-1, the V gene TRBV20-1; D is uncertain. The CDR3 totals 12 residues. Germline lookup yields CDR1 DFQATT and CDR2 SNEGSKA (reference sequence). Here the CDR3 DNA reads TGCAGGGTAAACTTTCGGCCCCCTGAAGCTTTCTTT. It is translated as CRVNFRPPEAFF.

This clonotype was found many times. The chain recombines TRBV7-3 with TRBJ2-3; no definite D call. Per germline, CDR1 SGHTA and CDR2 FQGTGA. V was pared by 1 base and J by 8 bases, with 13 bases between. The CDR3 length is 14 residues. The CDR3 DNA sequence: TGTGCCAGCAGCTTAAGTCCGGACGGCGGTACGCAGTATTTT. Its translation is CASSLSPDGGTQYF. The whole variable domain, filled in from reference TRBV7-3 and TRBJ2-3, reads GAGVSQTPSNKVTEKGKYVELRCDPISGHTALYWYRQSLGQGPEFLIYFQGTGAADDSGLPNDRFFAVRPEGSVSTLKIQRTERGDSAVYLCASSLSPDGGTQYFGPGTRLTVL.

In this sample, this clonotype turned up many times. CDR3 DNA: TGTGCCAGCAGCCAAGACCCCCCCTTCGGGACTAGCGGGAATGAGCAGTTCTTC. This sequence encodes CASSQDPPFGTSGNEQFF. The chain couples TRBV3-1 to TRBJ2-1, with 12 bases fitting TRBD2. Germline trimming cut 0 bases from V and 7 bases from J; bases unmatched to any gene: 10. CDR1 and CDR2 from the germline V gene are LGHDT and YNNKEL (reference sequence). There are 18 residues in the CDR3.

This clonotype was observed many times. V is TRBV2 and J is TRBJ1-3; TRBD1 agrees at 10 bases. Looked up from germline, CDR1 is SNHLY and CDR2 is FYNNEI. Trimming at V came to 2 bases and at J to 4 bases, leaving 2 bases not matched to a gene. The CDR3 totals 15 residues. Here the CDR3 reads CASSERDRGGNTIYF. The CDR3, as DNA: TGTGCCAGCAGTGAACGGGACAGGGGAGGAAACACCATATATTTT. Complete variable domain (other parts from reference TRBV2 and TRBJ1-3): EPEVTQTPSHQVTQMGQEVILRCVPISNHLYFYWYRQILGQKVEFLVSFYNNEISEKSEIFDDQFSVERPDGSNFTLKIRSTKLEDSAMYFCASSERDRGGNTIYFGEGSWLTVV.

This clonotype was seen ten or more times. The chain joins TRBV28 to TRBJ1-1, with TRBD1 matching over 9 bases. CDR1 is MDHEN and CDR2 is SYDVKM in the germline V gene. J was trimmed by 1 base and V by 6 bases; bases with no gene match: 3. CDR3 length: 14 amino acids. CDR3 sequence reads: CASRGGQGNTEAFF. CDR3 bases: TGTGCCAGCAGGGGGGGACAGGGGAACACTGAAGCTTTCTTT.